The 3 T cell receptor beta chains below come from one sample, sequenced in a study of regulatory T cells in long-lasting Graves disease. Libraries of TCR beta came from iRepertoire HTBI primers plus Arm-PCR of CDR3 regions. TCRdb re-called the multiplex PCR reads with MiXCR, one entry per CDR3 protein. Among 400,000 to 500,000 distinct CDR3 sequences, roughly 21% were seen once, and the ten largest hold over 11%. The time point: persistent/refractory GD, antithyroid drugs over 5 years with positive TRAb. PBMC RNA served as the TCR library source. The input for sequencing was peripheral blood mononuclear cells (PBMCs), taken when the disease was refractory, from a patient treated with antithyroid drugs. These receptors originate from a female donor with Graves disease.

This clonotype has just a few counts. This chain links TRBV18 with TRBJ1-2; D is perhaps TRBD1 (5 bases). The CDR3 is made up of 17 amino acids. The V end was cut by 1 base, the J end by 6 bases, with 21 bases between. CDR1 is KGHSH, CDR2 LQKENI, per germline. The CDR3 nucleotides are TGTGCCAGCTCACCACAAGGGACCCCTTATCCTTTTGATGGCTACACCTTC. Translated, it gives CASSPQGTPYPFDGYTF.

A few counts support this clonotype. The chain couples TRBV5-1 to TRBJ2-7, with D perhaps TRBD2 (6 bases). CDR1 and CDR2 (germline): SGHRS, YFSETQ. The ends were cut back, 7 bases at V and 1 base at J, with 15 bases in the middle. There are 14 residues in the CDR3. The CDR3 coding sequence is TGCGCCAGCGCCTTAGCGGCAAGGTCCTACGAGCAGTACTTC. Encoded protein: CASALAARSYEQYF.

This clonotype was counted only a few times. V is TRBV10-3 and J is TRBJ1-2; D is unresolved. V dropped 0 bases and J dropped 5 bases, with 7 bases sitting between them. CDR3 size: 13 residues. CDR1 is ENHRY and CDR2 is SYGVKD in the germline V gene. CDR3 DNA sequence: TGTGCCATCAGTGAGTCTACAGCTTATGGCTACACCTTC. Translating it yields CAISESTAYGYTF.